Below, 5 T cell receptor beta chains from the same sample are listed, as sequenced in a study of blood T cell repertoires in COVID-19. Measured with immunoSEQ multiplex PCR; TCRdb has only the in-frame clones, and not every one. The sample includes roughly 90,000 clones, around nine tenths seen only once; the top ten take about 5%. Input material: peripheral blood. The receptors derive from a man between 35 and 55 years old with acute or convalescent COVID-19.

This chain joins TRBV24-1 and TRBJ2-1; tentative D call: TRBD2 (6 bases). Germline values: CDR1 KGHDR, CDR2 SFDVKD. Trimming took off 4 bases at V and 4 bases at J, with 13 bases between the two ends. The CDR3 has 15 amino acids. The CDR3 bases are TGTGCCACCAGTGACGAGATCGGGGGATACAATGAGCAGTTCTTC. Its translation: CATSDEIGGYNEQFF.

This clone was seen only a few times. The chain couples TRBV9 to TRBJ2-7; D uncertain. Germline CDR1 SGDLS, CDR2 YYNGEE. Trimming left V 2 bases short and J 2 bases short, with 17 bases between. The CDR3 length is 16 residues. CDR3 residues: CASSVGPMAAAYEQYF. The CDR3 bases are TGTGCCAGCAGCGTCGGCCCGATGGCGGCTGCCTACGAGCAGTACTTC.

V and J are TRBV4-3 and TRBJ2-3; no clear D gene. CDR3 length: 16 residues. V was trimmed by 0 bases and J by 7 bases, leaving 17 bases between them. Germline assignment: CDR1 LGHNA and CDR2 YSLEER. Here the CDR3 reads CASSQDLLSDAHTQYF. The CDR3 DNA reads as TGCGCCAGCAGCCAAGATTTACTATCCGACGCACATACGCAGTATTTT.

In its sample, this clone was seen once. The chain uses TRBV7-2 and TRBJ2-7; the match to TRBD1 covers 8 bases. Germline lookup yields CDR1 SGHTA and CDR2 FQGNSA. V trimming: 2 bases; J trimming: 6 bases; junction bases outside the gene matches: 12. This CDR3 contains 16 residues. The DNA of the CDR3 is TGTGCCAGCAGCTTATTTTCAGGGGGCGCGTTCCTCGAGCAGTACTTC. It codes for CASSLFSGGAFLEQYF.

The rearrangement joins TRBV2 to TRBJ1-4, with TRBD1 matching 9 bases. The CDR3 loop spans 14 amino acids. Germline assignment: CDR1 SNHLY and CDR2 FYNNEI. Germline trimming cut 4 bases from V and 6 bases from J; bases unmatched to any gene: 3. CDR3 residues: CASSVGQGHEKLFF. The CDR3 DNA follows: TGTGCCAGCAGTGTGGGACAGGGTCATGAAAAACTGTTTTTT.